The 10 T cell receptor beta chains below come from one sample, sequenced in a study of T cells in women clearing cervical HPV infection. Repertoires were generated with immunoSEQ multiplex PCR, while TCRdb's copy carries only in-frame clones and drops some. This table holds approximately 24,000 clones. The sequenced material came from blood buffy coat. These receptors came from a woman between 18 and 75 years old with a cervical HPV16 infection that either progressed to CIN3+ or cleared (not recorded which).

Note on this clone: The read ends 3 residues before the CDR3 terminus; that terminus is restored from the germline J gene. This sequence joins TRBV18 and TRBJ1-2; tentative D call: TRBD1 (6 bases). This CDR3 is 14 amino acids long. The germline gives CDR1 KGHSH, CDR2 LQKENI. Trimming stripped 6 bases from V and 4 bases from J, with 15 bases between. Incomplete CDR3 DNA: TGTGCCAGCTCCCCTACTGACAGGTTCTATGGC. This translates into CASSPTDRFYG. The CDR3 as a whole reads CASSPTDRFYGYTF. The full variable domain, in which reference TRBV18 and TRBJ1-2 provide the parts outside the CDR3, is NAGVMQNPRHLVRRRGQEARLRCSPMKGHSHVYWYRQLPEEGLKFMVYLQKENIIDESGMPKERFSAEFPKEGPSILRIQQVVRGDSAAYFCASSPTDRFYGYTFGSGTRLTVV.

Note on this clone: Read coverage stops 3 residues before the CDR3 terminus; the germline J gene supplies the remainder. This chain joins TRBV5-1 and TRBJ2-1; TRBD1 agrees at 7 bases. Germline lookup yields CDR1 SGHRS and CDR2 YFSETQ. The CDR3 runs to 14 residues. The ends lost 4 bases at V and 3 bases at J; junction bases unmatched: 4. The sequenced CDR3 bases are TGCGCCAGCAGCATAAGGACAGGCTACAATGAG. Protein product: CASSIRTGYNE. From start to end, the CDR3 is CASSIRTGYNEQFF.

With regard to this clone: The sequenced fragment ends 3 residues before the CDR3 boundary, so the rest is inferred from the germline J gene. The J gene is TRBJ2-1, the V gene TRBV28; maybe TRBD2 (5 bases). The germline gives CDR1 MDHEN, CDR2 SYDVKM. V was shortened by 11 bases and J by 6 bases, with 14 bases between the two germline ends. The CDR3 length is 12 residues. CDR3 residues: CAALSASNEQFF. CDR3 DNA (partial): TGTGCCGCCCTTAGCGCATCCAATGAG.

Comment on this clone: The missing CDR3 end, 3 residues past where the read stops, is filled in from the germline J gene. The rearrangement uses TRBV20-1 and TRBJ2-1, with TRBD2 matching 13 bases. CDR1 DFQATT and CDR2 SNEGSKA come from the germline V gene (reference sequence). The CDR3 runs to 15 residues. Germline trimming cut 7 bases from V and 4 bases from J; bases unmatched to any gene: 7. CDR3 in amino acids: CSGLAGGYYYNEQFF. Partial CDR3 DNA: TGCAGTGGACTAGCGGGGGGTTATTATTACAATGAG.

With respect to this clone: The CDR3 extends 3 residues past the end of the read, so its final part is completed from the germline J gene. The rearrangement uses TRBV12-3 or TRBV12-4 and TRBJ2-1; 9 nucleotides align to TRBD2. After removal of 4 bases from V and 6 bases from J, the junction contained 7 bases not matched to a gene. The CDR3 is 15 residues long. The CDR3 loop reads CASSSLAGIGNEQFF. The sequenced CDR3 bases are TGTGCCAGCAGTTCCCTAGCGGGGATTGGCAATGAG.

This clone is labeled medium-sized based on frequency. Read sequence stops 3 residues before the CDR3 end, and the germline J gene provides the missing end. The chain is built from TRBV20-1 and TRBJ2-4; 9 nucleotides agree with TRBD2. This CDR3 contains 12 residues. Germline V gene lookup returns CDR1 DFQATT and CDR2 SNEGSKA (reference sequence). The sequenced CDR3 bases are TGCAGTGCTAGAGTCCCGACTAGCGGT. Encoded protein: CSARVPTSG. The whole CDR3 protein reads CSARVPTSGQYF.

Worth noting for this clone: From the germline J gene comes the end of the CDR3, since the read stops 3 residues before it. The chain uses TRBV29-1 and TRBJ1-2, with a possible D match to TRBD1 (5 bases). The length of the CDR3 is 13 residues. The V gene lost 5 bases and the J gene lost 7 bases, with 17 bases spanning the gap. Germline V CDR1 and CDR2: SQVTM, ANQGSEA. CDR3 region: CSVLDTISGGYTF. The covered CDR3 bases are TGCAGCGTTTTGGACACCATCTCCGGTGGC.

To note about this clone: The read terminates 3 residues before the CDR3 end, so the remaining end is supplied by the germline J gene. The V and J genes are TRBV28 and TRBJ2-2; TRBD2 matches 9 bases. CDR3 length: 16 residues. Trimming took 6 bases from V and 3 from J; bases not matched to a gene: 8. Germline loops: CDR1 MDHEN, CDR2 SYDVKM. CDR3 sequence reads: CASSLAGVIYTGELFF. CDR3 bases read: TGTGCCAGCAGCTTAGCGGGAGTTATTTACACCGGGGAG. Combining the CDR3 with reference TRBV28 and TRBJ2-2 gives the whole variable domain DVKVTQSSRYLVKRTGEKVFLECVQDMDHENMFWYRQDPGLGLRLIYFSYDVKMKEKGDIPEGYSVSREKKERFSLILESASTNQTSMYLCASSLAGVIYTGELFFGEGSRLTVL.

Remarks on this clone: With the read ending 3 residues before the CDR3 end, the germline J gene is used to fill in that end. This chain connects TRBV7-9 to TRBJ1-1; D is perhaps TRBD1 (5 bases). The CDR3 has 15 amino acids. Trimming cost V 8 bases and J 5 bases, with 21 bases left between them. Germline V gene sequence: CDR1 SEHNR, CDR2 FQNEAQ (reference sequence). The part of the CDR3 DNA that was read is TGTGCCAGCGCCTCTTCAGGGTTGCCGAAAACTGAA. As protein: CASASSGLPKTE. The full CDR3 is CASASSGLPKTEAFF. The full variable domain, its missing parts supplied by reference TRBV7-9 and TRBJ1-1, is DTGVSQNPRHKITKRGQNVTFRCDPISEHNRLYWYRQTLGQGPEFLTYFQNEAQLEKSRLLSDRFSAERPKGSFSTLEIQRTEQGDSAMYLCASASSGLPKTEAFFGQGTRLTVV.

Note on this clone: The observed sequence ends 3 residues before the CDR3 terminus, with the missing tail filled in from the germline J gene. This chain uses TRBV6-2 or TRBV6-3 with TRBJ1-1; D unclear. The V gene's germline CDR1 is MNHEY and CDR2 SVGEGT. This CDR3 region has 12 residues. The CDR3 bases that were read are TGTGCCAGCAGTTACCCTGTGCGGGAA. Protein product: CASSYPVRE. The whole CDR3 protein reads CASSYPVREAFF.